This is a list of T cell receptor beta chains from one sample in a study of T cells in Graves' hyperthyroidism and ophthalmopathy. TCRdb called the multiplex PCR reads again in MiXCR, with one record for every CDR3 protein. The sample lists about 560,000 distinct CDR3 sequences, less than 15% occurring once. Source material: blood. The receptors derive from a woman in her thirties or forties with Graves' hyperthyroidism. CDR3s include the opening cysteine and the closing phenylalanine or tryptophan. Fields, in order: V gene, J gene, clone size, D gene, CDR3 protein, CDR3 DNA. A D gene is named only where the DNA matches it firmly. Clone sizes are given selectively: once, few, many, or a class where the clone is expanded.

v_gene: TRBV20-1; j_gene: TRBJ2-7; abundance: few; d_gene: TRBD2; CDR3aa: CSAHLAGGTYEQYF; CDR3nt: TGCAGTGCTCACCTAGCGGGAGGGACCTACGAGCAGTACTTC
v_gene: TRBV28; j_gene: TRBJ2-1; abundance: many; d_gene: -; CDR3aa: CASSAPGAYNEQFF; CDR3nt: TGTGCCAGCAGCGCCCCGGGGGCCTACAATGAGCAGTTCTTC
v_gene: TRBV3-1; j_gene: TRBJ2-7; abundance: many; d_gene: -; CDR3aa: CASSQDFASPYEQYF; CDR3nt: TGTGCCAGCAGCCAAGATTTTGCTTCCCCCTACGAGCAGTACTTC
v_gene: TRBV28; j_gene: TRBJ1-1; abundance: many; d_gene: TRBD1; CDR3aa: CASSFGIGGRTEAFF; CDR3nt: TGTGCCAGCAGTTTCGGTATAGGGGGCCGGACTGAAGCTTTCTTT
v_gene: TRBV28; j_gene: TRBJ2-6; abundance: few; d_gene: TRBD1; CDR3aa: CASSPRTGGTGANVLTF; CDR3nt: TGTGCCAGCAGTCCGCGGACAGGGGGGACTGGGGCCAACGTCCTGACTTTC
v_gene: TRBV30; j_gene: TRBJ2-1; abundance: many; d_gene: TRBD2; CDR3aa: CAWSRSQAGGYNEQFF; CDR3nt: TGTGCCTGGAGTAGGTCTCAGGCGGGAGGCTACAATGAGCAGTTCTTC
v_gene: TRBV7-9; j_gene: TRBJ2-4; abundance: many; d_gene: -; CDR3aa: CASSPRGDIWNIQYF; CDR3nt: TGTGCCAGCAGCCCCCGGGGGGACATCTGGAACATTCAGTACTTC
v_gene: TRBV4-1; j_gene: TRBJ1-1; abundance: few; d_gene: -; CDR3aa: CASSQSPSNTEAFF; CDR3nt: TGCGCCAGCAGCCAATCCCCTTCGAACACTGAAGCTTTCTTT
v_gene: TRBV14; j_gene: TRBJ2-3; abundance: -; d_gene: -; CDR3aa: CASSRNTDTQYF; CDR3nt: TGTGCCAGCAGCCGCAACACAGATACGCAGTATTTT
v_gene: TRBV28; j_gene: TRBJ1-5; abundance: -; d_gene: TRBD1; CDR3aa: CASSADREIQPQHF; CDR3nt: TGTGCCAGCAGCGCCGACAGGGAGATCCAGCCCCAGCATTTT
v_gene: TRBV24-1; j_gene: TRBJ2-1; abundance: many; d_gene: TRBD2; CDR3aa: CATSDDRTSGTDEQFF; CDR3nt: TGTGCCACCAGTGACGATCGGACTAGCGGGACGGATGAGCAGTTCTTC
v_gene: TRBV28; j_gene: TRBJ1-3; abundance: few; d_gene: -; CDR3aa: CASTSQGISGNTIYF; CDR3nt: TGTGCCAGCACCTCCCAAGGGATCTCTGGAAACACCATATATTTT
v_gene: TRBV9; j_gene: TRBJ2-1; abundance: -; d_gene: TRBD2; CDR3aa: CASSSGTIYNEQFF; CDR3nt: TGTGCCAGCAGCTCCGGGACTATCTACAATGAGCAGTTCTTC
v_gene: TRBV12-3/TRBV12-4; j_gene: TRBJ1-5; abundance: -; d_gene: -; CDR3aa: CASSPRGWGYSNQPQHF; CDR3nt: TGTGCCAGCAGCCCCCGGGGATGGGGGTATAGCAATCAGCCCCAGCATTTT
v_gene: TRBV7-2; j_gene: TRBJ1-5; abundance: many; d_gene: -; CDR3aa: CASSYYVPDQPQHF; CDR3nt: TGTGCCAGCAGCTACTACGTCCCCGACCAGCCCCAGCATTTT
v_gene: TRBV28; j_gene: TRBJ1-4; abundance: -; d_gene: -; CDR3aa: CATRQYEKLFF; CDR3nt: TGTGCCACCCGACAGTATGAAAAACTGTTTTTT
v_gene: TRBV3-1; j_gene: TRBJ2-2; abundance: -; d_gene: TRBD1; CDR3aa: CASSQGRQGAAGELFF; CDR3nt: TGTGCCAGCAGCCAAGGCCGACAGGGGGCCGCCGGGGAGCTGTTTTTT
v_gene: TRBV29-1; j_gene: TRBJ2-1; abundance: few; d_gene: -; CDR3aa: CSAPNAATMGEQFF; CDR3nt: TGCAGCGCCCCTAATGCGGCGACAATGGGCGAGCAGTTCTTC
v_gene: TRBV7-9; j_gene: TRBJ1-1; abundance: -; d_gene: TRBD1; CDR3aa: CASSLAQGASEAFF; CDR3nt: TGTGCCAGCAGCTTAGCTCAGGGGGCCTCTGAAGCTTTCTTT
v_gene: TRBV20-1; j_gene: TRBJ2-3; abundance: many; d_gene: TRBD2; CDR3aa: CSAFPGTSGIITDTQYF; CDR3nt: TGCAGTGCTTTCCCCGGGACTAGCGGGATAATCACAGATACGCAGTATTTT
v_gene: TRBV11-2; j_gene: TRBJ2-7; abundance: many; d_gene: -; CDR3aa: CASSLSRYEQYF; CDR3nt: TGTGCCAGCAGCCTTTCTCGCTACGAGCAGTACTTC
v_gene: TRBV5-1; j_gene: TRBJ2-3; abundance: few; d_gene: TRBD2; CDR3aa: CASSFSGRLDTQYF; CDR3nt: TGCGCCAGCAGCTTCAGCGGGAGGTTAGATACGCAGTATTTT
v_gene: TRBV5-1; j_gene: TRBJ2-3; abundance: many; d_gene: -; CDR3aa: CASSLGQGTGGDTQYF; CDR3nt: TGCGCCAGCAGCTTGGGACAGGGAACCGGGGGAGATACGCAGTATTTT
v_gene: TRBV19; j_gene: TRBJ2-3; abundance: -; d_gene: -; CDR3aa: CASTVQGADTQYF; CDR3nt: TGTGCCAGTACCGTTCAGGGCGCAGATACGCAGTATTTT
v_gene: TRBV5-1; j_gene: TRBJ2-1; abundance: many; d_gene: TRBD2; CDR3aa: CASSLGVAGSYNEQFF; CDR3nt: TGCGCCAGCAGCTTGGGAGTAGCGGGCTCCTACAATGAGCAGTTCTTC
v_gene: TRBV4-1; j_gene: TRBJ2-7; abundance: few; d_gene: -; CDR3aa: CASSRNSPRDSLYEQYF; CDR3nt: TGCGCCAGCAGCCGCAACTCCCCTAGAGACTCACTCTACGAGCAGTACTTC
v_gene: TRBV4-1; j_gene: TRBJ2-1; abundance: many; d_gene: TRBD1; CDR3aa: CASSRDREYNEQFF; CDR3nt: TGCGCCAGCAGCCGGGACAGGGAGTACAATGAGCAGTTCTTC
v_gene: TRBV3-1; j_gene: TRBJ2-2; abundance: many; d_gene: -; CDR3aa: CASSRPNTGELFF; CDR3nt: TGTGCCAGCAGCCGGCCGAACACCGGGGAGCTGTTTTTT
v_gene: TRBV6-1; j_gene: TRBJ2-7; abundance: many; d_gene: -; CDR3aa: CASSSTGSLYEQYF; CDR3nt: TGTGCCAGCAGCTCGACAGGAAGCCTCTACGAGCAGTACTTC
v_gene: TRBV5-1; j_gene: TRBJ2-5; abundance: few; d_gene: -; CDR3aa: CASGLWQGKETQYF; CDR3nt: TGCGCCAGCGGCTTGTGGCAGGGAAAAGAGACCCAGTACTTC
v_gene: TRBV6-2/TRBV6-3; j_gene: TRBJ1-5; abundance: -; d_gene: TRBD1; CDR3aa: CASSLLTGLQPQHF; CDR3nt: TGTGCCAGCAGTCTACTGACAGGGCTTCAGCCCCAGCATTTT
v_gene: TRBV20-1; j_gene: TRBJ2-7; abundance: few; d_gene: TRBD1; CDR3aa: CSAQTPGQKAYEQYF; CDR3nt: TGCAGTGCACAGACGCCGGGACAGAAAGCCTACGAGCAGTACTTC
v_gene: TRBV29-1; j_gene: TRBJ2-7; abundance: -; d_gene: TRBD1; CDR3aa: CSVAGGQSSYEQYF; CDR3nt: TGCAGCGTTGCAGGGGGCCAAAGCTCCTACGAGCAGTACTTC
v_gene: TRBV5-1; j_gene: TRBJ2-5; abundance: -; d_gene: -; CDR3aa: CASSLGQAGLQETQYF; CDR3nt: TGCGCCAGCAGCTTGGGACAGGCGGGACTCCAAGAGACCCAGTACTTC
v_gene: TRBV29-1; j_gene: TRBJ2-3; abundance: many; d_gene: -; CDR3aa: CSVDGGIQVEADTQYF; CDR3nt: TGCAGCGTTGATGGCGGGATACAGGTTGAGGCAGATACGCAGTATTTT
v_gene: TRBV7-9; j_gene: TRBJ2-5; abundance: few; d_gene: -; CDR3aa: CASRISGEETQYF; CDR3nt: TGTGCCAGCAGAATTTCAGGGGAAGAGACCCAGTACTTC
v_gene: TRBV12-3/TRBV12-4; j_gene: TRBJ2-5; abundance: many; d_gene: -; CDR3aa: CASSLGDHRGTQYF; CDR3nt: TGTGCCAGCAGTTTAGGGGACCACCGGGGGACCCAGTACTTC
v_gene: TRBV5-1; j_gene: TRBJ2-1; abundance: -; d_gene: -; CDR3aa: CASRAGPSYNEQFF; CDR3nt: TGCGCCAGCAGGGCGGGACCTTCCTACAATGAGCAGTTCTTC
v_gene: TRBV20-1; j_gene: TRBJ1-1; abundance: many; d_gene: -; CDR3aa: CSARDVNTEAFF; CDR3nt: TGCAGTGCTAGAGACGTGAACACTGAAGCTTTCTTT
v_gene: TRBV20-1; j_gene: TRBJ2-5; abundance: many; d_gene: -; CDR3aa: CSARNGLEYQETQYF; CDR3nt: TGCAGTGCTAGGAATGGGTTGGAATACCAAGAGACCCAGTACTTC
v_gene: TRBV2; j_gene: TRBJ2-7; abundance: many; d_gene: -; CDR3aa: CASSEAVIYEQYF; CDR3nt: TGTGCCAGCAGTGAAGCTGTCATCTACGAGCAGTACTTC
v_gene: TRBV19; j_gene: TRBJ1-2; abundance: many; d_gene: -; CDR3aa: CASSHRTDYGYTF; CDR3nt: TGTGCCAGTAGTCACCGGACGGACTATGGCTACACCTTC
v_gene: TRBV2; j_gene: TRBJ1-4; abundance: -; d_gene: -; CDR3aa: CASSGGRRNEKLFF; CDR3nt: TGTGCCAGCAGTGGGGGGCGGCGGAATGAAAAACTGTTTTTT
v_gene: TRBV4-2; j_gene: TRBJ1-3; abundance: -; d_gene: -; CDR3aa: CASSQDFFIRAGNTIYF; CDR3nt: TGTGCCAGCAGCCAAGATTTTTTCATCAGGGCTGGAAACACCATATATTTT
v_gene: TRBV28; j_gene: TRBJ1-2; abundance: many; d_gene: TRBD1; CDR3aa: CASSLSAEGAAGYTF; CDR3nt: TGTGCCAGCAGTTTATCTGCCGAGGGGGCGGCTGGCTACACCTTC
v_gene: TRBV27; j_gene: TRBJ1-1; abundance: many; d_gene: TRBD1; CDR3aa: CASSRTGVLNTEAFF; CDR3nt: TGTGCCAGCAGTAGGACAGGGGTATTGAACACTGAAGCTTTCTTT
v_gene: TRBV5-1; j_gene: TRBJ2-7; abundance: many; d_gene: -; CDR3aa: CASRFDGPSYEQYF; CDR3nt: TGCGCCAGCAGGTTCGATGGCCCATCCTACGAGCAGTACTTC
v_gene: TRBV6-1; j_gene: TRBJ2-7; abundance: many; d_gene: TRBD2; CDR3aa: CASSLSSGRSHEQYF; CDR3nt: TGTGCCAGCAGTTTATCTAGCGGGAGGTCCCACGAGCAGTACTTC
v_gene: TRBV7-3; j_gene: TRBJ2-1; abundance: many; d_gene: TRBD2; CDR3aa: CASSTIAGSYNEQFF; CDR3nt: TGTGCCAGCAGCACAATAGCGGGATCCTACAATGAGCAGTTCTTC
v_gene: TRBV28; j_gene: TRBJ1-2; abundance: many; d_gene: -; CDR3aa: CASTEFTEYGYTF; CDR3nt: TGTGCCAGCACCGAATTCACAGAATATGGCTACACCTTC
v_gene: TRBV18; j_gene: TRBJ1-5; abundance: many; d_gene: -; CDR3aa: CASSPSGVQPQHF; CDR3nt: TGTGCCAGCTCACCATCAGGGGTTCAGCCCCAGCATTTT
v_gene: TRBV11-2; j_gene: TRBJ2-7; abundance: many; d_gene: TRBD1; CDR3aa: CASSLTGSHEQYF; CDR3nt: TGTGCCAGCAGCTTGACAGGGTCCCACGAGCAGTACTTC
v_gene: TRBV28; j_gene: TRBJ1-2; abundance: many; d_gene: TRBD1; CDR3aa: CASSSGQGVSFDYGYTF; CDR3nt: TGTGCCAGCAGCTCCGGACAGGGGGTCTCTTTCGACTATGGCTACACCTTC
v_gene: TRBV11-2; j_gene: TRBJ2-6; abundance: many; d_gene: -; CDR3aa: CASMPSLSGANVLTF; CDR3nt: TGTGCCAGCATGCCCTCCCTCTCTGGGGCCAACGTCCTGACTTTC
v_gene: TRBV18; j_gene: TRBJ2-3; abundance: many; d_gene: TRBD2; CDR3aa: CASSPRGLAGNKADTQYF; CDR3nt: TGTGCCAGCTCACCCAGAGGACTAGCGGGAAATAAGGCAGATACGCAGTATTTT
v_gene: TRBV14; j_gene: TRBJ2-7; abundance: few; d_gene: -; CDR3aa: CASSQLIEQYF; CDR3nt: TGTGCCAGCAGCCAATTAATCGAGCAGTACTTC
v_gene: TRBV19; j_gene: TRBJ1-5; abundance: once; d_gene: -; CDR3aa: CASSIDKGDQPQHF; CDR3nt: TGTGCCAGTAGTATAGACAAAGGGGATCAGCCCCAGCATTTT
v_gene: TRBV12-3/TRBV12-4; j_gene: TRBJ2-4; abundance: -; d_gene: -; CDR3aa: CASSTVKNIQYF; CDR3nt: TGTGCCAGCAGCACAGTAAAAAACATTCAGTACTTC
v_gene: TRBV5-1; j_gene: TRBJ2-5; abundance: few; d_gene: -; CDR3aa: CASSLAAGPETQYF; CDR3nt: TGCGCCAGCAGCTTGGCCGCAGGTCCAGAGACCCAGTACTTC